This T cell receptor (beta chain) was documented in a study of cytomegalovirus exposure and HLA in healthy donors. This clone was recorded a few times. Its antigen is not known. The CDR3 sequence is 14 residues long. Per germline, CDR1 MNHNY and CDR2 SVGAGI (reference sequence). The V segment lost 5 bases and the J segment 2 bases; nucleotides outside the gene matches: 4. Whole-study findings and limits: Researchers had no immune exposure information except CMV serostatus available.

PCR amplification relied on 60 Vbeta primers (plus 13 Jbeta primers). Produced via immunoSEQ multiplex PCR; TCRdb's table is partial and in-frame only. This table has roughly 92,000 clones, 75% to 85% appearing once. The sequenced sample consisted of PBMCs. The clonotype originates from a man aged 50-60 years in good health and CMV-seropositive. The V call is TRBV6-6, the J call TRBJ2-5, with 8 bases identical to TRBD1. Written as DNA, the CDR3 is TGTGCCAGCAGTGGACAGGGAATGCAAGAGACCCAGTACTTC. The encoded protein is CASSGQGMQETQYF.